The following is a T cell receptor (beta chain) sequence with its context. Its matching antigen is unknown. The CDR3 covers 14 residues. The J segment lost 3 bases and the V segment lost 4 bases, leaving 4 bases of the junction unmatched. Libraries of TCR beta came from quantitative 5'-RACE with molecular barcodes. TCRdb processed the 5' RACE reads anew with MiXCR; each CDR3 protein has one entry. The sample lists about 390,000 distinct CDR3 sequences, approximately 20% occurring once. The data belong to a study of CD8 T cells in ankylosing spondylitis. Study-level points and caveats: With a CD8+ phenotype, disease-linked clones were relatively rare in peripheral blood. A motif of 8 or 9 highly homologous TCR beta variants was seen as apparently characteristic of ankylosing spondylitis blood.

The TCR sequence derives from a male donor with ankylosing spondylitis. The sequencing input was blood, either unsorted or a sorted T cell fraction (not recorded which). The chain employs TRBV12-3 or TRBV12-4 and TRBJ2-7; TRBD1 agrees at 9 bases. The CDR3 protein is CASSWADRGYEQYF. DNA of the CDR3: TGTGCCAGCAGTTGGGCGGACAGGGGCTACGAGCAGTACTTC.